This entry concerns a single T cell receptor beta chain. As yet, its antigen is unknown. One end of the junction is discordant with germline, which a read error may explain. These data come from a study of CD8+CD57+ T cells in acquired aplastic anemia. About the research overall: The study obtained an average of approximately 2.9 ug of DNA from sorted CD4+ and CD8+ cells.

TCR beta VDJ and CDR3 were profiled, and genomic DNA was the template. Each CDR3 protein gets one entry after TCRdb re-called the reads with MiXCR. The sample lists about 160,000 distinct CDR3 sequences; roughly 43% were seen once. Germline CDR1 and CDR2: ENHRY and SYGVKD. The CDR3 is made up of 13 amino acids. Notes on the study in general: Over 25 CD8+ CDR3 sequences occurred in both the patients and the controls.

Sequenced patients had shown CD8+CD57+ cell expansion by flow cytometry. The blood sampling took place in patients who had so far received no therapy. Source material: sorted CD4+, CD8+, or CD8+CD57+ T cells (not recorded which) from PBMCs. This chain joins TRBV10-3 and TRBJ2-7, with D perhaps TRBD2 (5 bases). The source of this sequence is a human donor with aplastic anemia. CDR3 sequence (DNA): TGTGCCATCAGTGAGGACGGATCTAGGGAGCGGTACTTC. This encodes CAISEDGSRERYF.